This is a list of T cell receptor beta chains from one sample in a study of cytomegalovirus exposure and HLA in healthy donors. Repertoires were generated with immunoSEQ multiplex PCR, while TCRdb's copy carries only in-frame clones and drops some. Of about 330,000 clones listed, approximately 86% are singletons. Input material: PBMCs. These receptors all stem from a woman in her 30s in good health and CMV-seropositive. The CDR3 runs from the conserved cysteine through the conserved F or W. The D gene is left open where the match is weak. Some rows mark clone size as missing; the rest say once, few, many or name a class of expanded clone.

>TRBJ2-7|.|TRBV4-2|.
CASSQAPRGRAYEQYF
TGTGCCAGCAGCCAAGCCCCAAGGGGTAGAGCCTACGAGCAGTACTTC
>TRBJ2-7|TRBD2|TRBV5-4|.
CASSLAAGRVHEQYF
TGTGCCAGCAGCTTGGCCGCAGGGAGGGTCCACGAGCAGTACTTC
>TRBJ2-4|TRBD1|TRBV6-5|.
CASRPIGQENIQYF
TGTGCCAGCAGACCAATTGGACAGGAAAACATTCAGTACTTC
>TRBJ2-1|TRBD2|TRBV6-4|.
CASSQISGRFNNEQFF
TGTGCCAGCAGTCAGATTAGCGGGAGGTTTAACAATGAGCAGTTCTTC
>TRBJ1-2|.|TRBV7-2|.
CASRPTPRRDLYGYTF
TGTGCCAGCAGACCAACCCCACGGAGGGACCTCTATGGCTACACCTTC
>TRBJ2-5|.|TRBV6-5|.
CASSYQTQYF
TGTGCCAGCAGTTATCAGACCCAGTACTTC
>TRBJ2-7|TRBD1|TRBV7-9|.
CASSSPTGRSYEQYF
TGTGCCAGCAGCTCCCCGACAGGGAGATCCTACGAGCAGTACTTC
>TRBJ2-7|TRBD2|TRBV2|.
CASTDLAGASYEQYF
TGTGCCAGCACGGACCTAGCGGGGGCCTCCTACGAGCAGTACTTC
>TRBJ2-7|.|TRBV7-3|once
CASSPVGGRFERQYF
TGTGCCAGCAGCCCAGTTGGGGGGCGGTTCGAACGGCAGTACTTC
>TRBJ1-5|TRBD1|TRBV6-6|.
CASSYTGGSNQPQHF
TGTGCCAGCAGTTATACAGGGGGCAGCAATCAGCCCCAGCATTTT
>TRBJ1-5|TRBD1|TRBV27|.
CATNNRGPNQPQHF
TGTGCCACCAACAACAGGGGCCCGAATCAGCCCCAGCATTTT
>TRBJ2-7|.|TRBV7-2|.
CASSPRPGGHEQYF
TGTGCCAGCAGCCCGAGGCCCGGGGGCCACGAGCAGTACTTC
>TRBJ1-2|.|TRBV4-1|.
CASSQDRNYGYTF
TGCGCCAGCAGCCAAGACAGAAACTATGGCTACACCTTC
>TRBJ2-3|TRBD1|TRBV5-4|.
CASSLGQDTDTQYF
TGTGCCAGCAGCCTCGGACAGGACACAGATACGCAGTATTTT
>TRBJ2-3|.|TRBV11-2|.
CASSLHLSTDTQYF
TGTGCCAGCAGCTTACACTTGAGCACAGATACGCAGTATTTT
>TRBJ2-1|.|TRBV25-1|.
CASSEYIRGAEQFF
TGTGCCAGCAGTGAATATATTCGGGGGGCTGAGCAGTTCTTC
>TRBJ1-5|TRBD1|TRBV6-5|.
CASSRKGQSNQPQHF
TGTGCCAGCAGTAGAAAGGGACAGTCCAATCAGCCCCAGCATTTT
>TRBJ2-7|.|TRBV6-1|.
CASSPPTGSYEQYF
TGTGCCAGCAGTCCCCCGACCGGTTCCTACGAGCAGTACTTC
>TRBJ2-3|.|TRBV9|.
CASSVVAASTDTQYF
TGTGCCAGCAGCGTAGTCGCGGCTAGCACAGATACGCAGTATTTT
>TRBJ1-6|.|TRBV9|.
CASSATALNSPLHF
TGTGCCAGCAGCGCGACAGCACTTAATTCACCCCTCCACTTT
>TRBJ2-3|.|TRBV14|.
CASSQDSLPGASTDTQYF
TGTGCCAGCAGCCAAGATAGTCTCCCAGGGGCCAGCACAGATACGCAGTATTTT
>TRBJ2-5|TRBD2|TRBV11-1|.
CASSYPGLQETQYF
TGTGCCAGCAGCTATCCGGGACTACAAGAGACCCAGTACTTC
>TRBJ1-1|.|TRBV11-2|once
CASLQYTEAFF
TGTGCCAGCTTGCAGTACACTGAAGCTTTCTTT
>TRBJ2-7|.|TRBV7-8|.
CASSVGDAYEQYF
TGTGCCAGCAGCGTAGGGGACGCCTACGAGCAGTACTTC
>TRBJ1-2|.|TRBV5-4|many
CASRTAQGRYGYTF
TGTGCCAGCAGGACCGCACAGGGTAGATATGGCTACACCTTC
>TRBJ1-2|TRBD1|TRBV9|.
CASSQTGQGRFNYGYTF
TGTGCCAGCAGCCAAACTGGACAGGGTCGCTTTAACTATGGCTACACCTTC
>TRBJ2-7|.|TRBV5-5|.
CASSFTPIDGSYEQYF
TGTGCCAGCAGCTTCACCCCCATAGACGGCTCCTACGAGCAGTACTTC
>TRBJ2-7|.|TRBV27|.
CASSLGAEQYF
TGTGCCAGCAGTTTGGGAGCCGAGCAGTACTTC
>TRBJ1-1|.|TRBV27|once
CASSFRQIQGNTEAFF
TGTGCCAGCAGTTTCCGACAGATTCAAGGGAACACTGAAGCTTTCTTT
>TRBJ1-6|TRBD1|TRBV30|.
CAWKGARVPNSPLHF
TGTGCCTGGAAGGGGGCGAGGGTCCCAAATTCACCCCTCCACTTT
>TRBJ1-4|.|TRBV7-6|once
CASSLDGGEKLFF
TGTGCCAGCAGCTTAGATGGGGGTGAAAAACTGTTTTTT
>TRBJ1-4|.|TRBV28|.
CASSSPSGEGSEKLFF
TGTGCCAGCAGTTCCCCTTCAGGGGAGGGGAGTGAAAAACTGTTTTTT
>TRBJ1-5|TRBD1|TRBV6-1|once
CASRAGGQHNQPQHF
TGTGCCAGCAGGGCAGGGGGCCAGCACAATCAGCCCCAGCATTTT
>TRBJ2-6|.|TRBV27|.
CASSLSGANVLTF
TGTGCCAGCAGTTTGTCTGGGGCCAACGTCCTGACTTTC
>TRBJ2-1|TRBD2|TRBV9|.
CASSASTSGSNEQFF
TGTGCCAGCAGCGCCTCGACTAGCGGGAGCAATGAGCAGTTCTTC
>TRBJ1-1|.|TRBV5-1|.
CASSLDGGTYTEAFF
TGCGCCAGCAGCTTGGACGGAGGGACGTACACTGAAGCTTTCTTT